The 19 T cell receptor beta chains in this list originate from one sample, sequenced in a study of Ad26.COV2.S vaccination and SARS-CoV-2 variants. This sample's treatment: 15 to 20 received Ad26.COV2.S at low or high dose, single or two shots; about 5 received placebo; per-sample allocation not given. Sampling was performed 63 days after the first vaccine or placebo injection. Data came from immunoSEQ multiplex PCR; TCRdb stores just in-frame clones and leaves some out. Among 350,000 to 550,000 clones, roughly 89% were seen once, and the ten largest hold about 2.4%. The starting material was peripheral blood, obtained in a trial of Ad26.COV2.S vaccine versus placebo. Receptors originate from a person between 18 and 65 years old who received the Ad26.COV2.S COVID-19 vaccine or a placebo.

Remarks on this clone: The identical CDR3 is also encoded by other nucleotide sequences in the sample. V usage is TRBV7-9 and J usage is TRBJ1-6; perhaps TRBD1 as D (5 bases). Germline V gene sequence: CDR1 SEHNR, CDR2 FQNEAQ (reference sequence). The CDR3 covers 14 residues. Trimming took 5 bases from V and 8 from J, leaving 13 bases between them. The CDR3 nucleotides read TGTGCCAGCAGCCTGGGGCAGGGATATTCACCCCTCCACTTT. Translating it yields CASSLGQGYSPLHF.

The CDR3, as DNA: TGCAGCGTCCTTAGGGGGGCGGGTGAAAAACTGTTTTTT. It translates to CSVLRGAGEKLFF. The chain has TRBV29-1 and TRBJ1-4; TRBD1 is a possible D gene (6 bases). Germline lookup yields CDR1 SQVTM and CDR2 ANQGSEA. V shed 6 bases and J shed 7 bases, with 15 bases lying between them. The CDR3 loop spans 13 amino acids. The whole variable domain, filled in from reference TRBV29-1 and TRBJ1-4, reads SAVISQKPSRDICQRGTSLTIQCQVDSQVTMMFWYRQQPGQSLTLIATANQGSEATYESGFVIDKFPISRPNLTFSTLTVSNMSPEDSSIYLCSVLRGAGEKLFFGSGTQLSVL.

V and J are TRBV18 and TRBJ2-2; no clear D. Trimming removed 2 bases from V and 6 bases from J, with 16 bases in between. Germline V gene lookup returns CDR1 KGHSH and CDR2 LQKENI. The CDR3 sequence is 16 residues long. CDR3: CASSPSATLFAGELFF. The CDR3 region has the DNA TGTGCCAGCTCACCATCAGCCACCCTGTTCGCCGGGGAGCTGTTTTTT. The variable domain in full, completed from reference TRBV18 and TRBJ2-2, reads NAGVMQNPRHLVRRRGQEARLRCSPMKGHSHVYWYRQLPEEGLKFMVYLQKENIIDESGMPKERFSAEFPKEGPSILRIQQVVRGDSAAYFCASSPSATLFAGELFFGEGSRLTVL.

The chain is built from TRBV5-6 and TRBJ1-4; 8 nucleotides match TRBD1. Germline CDR1 and CDR2: SGHDT and YYEEEE. The CDR3 has 15 amino acids. V was pared by 1 base and J by 6 bases, with 5 bases of the junction left unmatched. CDR3 in amino acids: CASSLQGAGHEKLFF. The DNA of the CDR3 is TGTGCCAGCAGCTTGCAGGGGGCAGGGCATGAAAAACTGTTTTTT.

The rearrangement uses TRBV5-8 and TRBJ1-2; possible D gene TRBD1, 5 bases. Deletions cut 5 bases from V and 5 bases from J, with 16 bases between. Germline V lookup: CDR1 SGHTS, CDR2 YDEGEE. This CDR3 spans 14 amino acids. CDR3 coding DNA: TGTGCCAGCAGAAGGCCGGGACGCAATTATGGCTACACCTTC. This gives the protein CASRRPGRNYGYTF.

The V gene is TRBV21-1, the J gene TRBJ2-5; the table calls TRBD2, which could not be checked here. TRBV21-1 is assigned pseudogene status. This CDR3 has 12 amino acids. CDR3 loop: CASSKARETQYF. CDR3 sequence (DNA): TGTGCCAGCAGCAAAGCGCGGGAGACCCAGTACTTC.

This clone came up once. The V and J genes are TRBV7-2 and TRBJ2-7, with D perhaps matching TRBD2 (5 bases). V lost 5 bases and J lost 2, with 13 bases in between. Germline values: CDR1 SGHTA, CDR2 FQGNSA. This CDR3 has 14 amino acids. The CDR3 nucleotides read TGTGCCAGCAGCCCAAGGAGGTCGACCTACGAGCAGTACTTC. Protein product: CASSPRRSTYEQYF. The full variable domain, in which reference TRBV7-2 and TRBJ2-7 provide the parts outside the CDR3, is GAGVSQSPSNKVTEKGKDVELRCDPISGHTALYWYRQSLGQGLEFLIYFQGNSAPDKSGLPSDRFSAERTGGSVSTLTIQRTQQEDSAVYLCASSPRRSTYEQYFGPGTRLTVT.

The chain joins TRBV2 to TRBJ2-2, with D tentatively TRBD1 (6 bases). Germline loops: CDR1 SNHLY, CDR2 FYNNEI. V lost 8 bases and J lost 5, with 15 bases in between. The CDR3 has 14 amino acids. In DNA form, the CDR3 reads TGTGCCAGCTGGGCAGGGGAATGGACCGGGGAGCTGTTTTTT. Translating it yields CASWAGEWTGELFF.

The chain carries TRBV13 and TRBJ2-2, with D possibly being TRBD1 or TRBD2 (5 bases each). Trimming pared 5 bases from V and 6 bases from J, leaving 16 bases between. The germline gives CDR1 PRHDT, CDR2 FYEKMQ (reference sequence). The CDR3 runs to 15 residues. CDR3: CASSPPGPNAGELFF. The CDR3 coding sequence is TGTGCCAGCAGCCCACCGGGACCCAACGCCGGGGAGCTGTTTTTT.

This sequence joins TRBV4-1 and TRBJ2-2, with D possibly TRBD1 on 6 matching bases. The CDR3 sequence is 16 residues long. Deletions cut 0 bases from V and 10 bases from J, with 18 bases between. Germline CDR1 and CDR2: MGHRA and YSYEKL. CDR3 in DNA: TGCGCCAGCAGCCAAGAGGGGGCCGCTACACGAAAGGAGCTGTTTTTT. Translating it yields CASSQEGAATRKELFF.

The V and J genes are TRBV7-9 and TRBJ1-2; D unresolved. The CDR3 runs to 12 residues. Trimming stripped 5 bases from V and 6 bases from J, with 10 bases between. Germline V CDR1 and CDR2: SEHNR, FQNEAQ (reference sequence). CDR3 in DNA: TGTGCCAGCAGCCCCACAACTCATGGCTACACCTTC. It translates to CASSPTTHGYTF.

The CDR3 DNA follows: TGTGCCAGCAGCCAGGATAGGGACATACTCAGTGAGCAGTTCTTC. This encodes CASSQDRDILSEQFF. The V call is TRBV14, the J call TRBJ2-1; D is perhaps TRBD1 (6 bases). With 3 bases removed from V and 9 bases from J, the gap between germline ends came to 18 bases. The CDR3 has 15 residues. Per the germline V gene, CDR1 is SGHDN and CDR2 is FVKESK.

This rearrangement joins TRBV5-6 to TRBJ1-2; D uncertain. Trimming took off 0 bases at V and 5 bases at J, with 5 bases between the two ends. The length of the CDR3 is 12 residues. CDR1 and CDR2 (germline): SGHDT, YYEEEE. DNA for the CDR3: TGTGCCAGCAGCTTGGTGGAGTATGGCTACACCTTC. Translating gives CASSLVEYGYTF. The variable domain in full, completed from reference TRBV5-6 and TRBJ1-2, reads DAGVTQSPTHLIKTRGQQVTLRCSPKSGHDTVSWYQQALGQGPQFIFQYYEEEERQRGNFPDRFSGHQFPNYSSELNVNALLLGDSALYLCASSLVEYGYTFGSGTRLTVV.

The chain uses TRBV4-2 and TRBJ2-5, with 9 nucleotides matching TRBD1. CDR1 LGHNA and CDR2 YNFKEQ come from the germline V gene. The CDR3 spans 16 residues. V gave up 4 bases and J gave up 3 bases; unmatched junction bases: 9. The CDR3 spells CASSPGTGKREETQYF. DNA for the CDR3: TGTGCCAGCAGCCCGGGGACAGGGAAAAGAGAAGAGACCCAGTACTTC.

The genes are TRBV30 and TRBJ1-2; maybe TRBD1 (6 bases). The CDR3 spans 14 residues. Trimming took off 2 bases at V and 2 bases at J, with 12 bases between the two ends. CDR1 is GTSNPN and CDR2 is SVGIG in the germline V gene (reference sequence). This CDR3 reads CAWSTYGGNYGYTF. Here the CDR3 DNA reads TGTGCCTGGAGTACCTACGGGGGCAACTATGGCTACACCTTC. The full variable domain, with the rest looked up from reference TRBV30 and TRBJ1-2, is SQTIHQWPATLVQPVGSPLSLECTVEGTSNPNLYWYRQAAGRGLQLLFYSVGIGQISSEVPQNLSASRPQDRQFILSSKKLLLSDSGFYLCAWSTYGGNYGYTFGSGTRLTVV.

V usage is TRBV6-5 and J usage is TRBJ2-7; the D gene is possibly TRBD2 (6 bases). The CDR3 covers 12 residues. CDR1 and CDR2 from the germline V gene are MNHEY and SVGAGI. Trimming pared 6 bases from V and 6 bases from J, leaving 12 bases between. The DNA of the CDR3 is TGTGCCAGCAGCCCGGCCGGGGGCGAGCAGTACTTC. It codes for CASSPAGGEQYF.

The V and J genes are TRBV10-2 and TRBJ1-2; D unclear. The germline V and J ends were trimmed by 2 bases and 4 bases, with 11 bases remaining between them. The CDR3 has 14 residues. Germline CDR1 is WSHSY and CDR2 is SAAADI. The CDR3 loop reads CASSEVLASYGYTF. CDR3 nucleotides: TGCGCCAGCAGTGAGGTTCTAGCGTCCTATGGCTACACCTTC.

This clone was detected only once. The chain employs TRBV6-5 and TRBJ2-7, with 7 bases fitting TRBD1. J lost 2 bases, V lost 7 bases, and 8 bases had no gene match. Germline loops: CDR1 MNHEY, CDR2 SVGAGI. The CDR3 runs 14 residues. This CDR3 is CASTTHRGTYEQYV. The CDR3 DNA is TGTGCCAGCACTACCCACAGGGGAACCTACGAGCAGTACGTC.

A single count supports this clone. The chain is built from TRBV7-5 and TRBJ2-2; the table gives TRBD2 as D, unverified against the DNA. TRBV7-5 is tagged as a pseudogene. The CDR3 spans 15 residues. CDR3 protein: CARILRTSGTGELFF. Here the CDR3 DNA reads TGTGCCAGAATACTGAGGACTAGCGGGACCGGGGAGCTGTTTTTT.